This entry is about one TCR beta chain. Authors' analysis steps: Estimation of nucleated cell counts relied on the amplification of reference gene primers. Using immunoSEQ multiplex PCR, the repertoire was profiled, and TCRdb retains in-frame clones only, with some absent. V and J calls and clone size are as listed in that table; D and trimming were resolved from the DNA. The sample lists approximately 72,000 clones; less than 90% were seen once. The sample is drawn from a study of blood T cell repertoires in COVID-19. Study at large: The samples span acute and convalescent COVID-19 from the United States, Italy and Spain. T cells, B-cell-depleted T cells, or PBMCs provided the cDNA or gDNA that served as material.

The TCR originated in a woman aged 80 or older with acute or convalescent COVID-19. Sequenced: peripheral blood.

The CDR3 spells CASSLWTGNNSPLHF. The DNA for the CDR3 is TGTGCCAGCAGTCTATGGACAGGCAATAATTCACCCCTCCACTTT. The V call is TRBV6-5, the J call TRBJ1-6, with TRBD1 identical over 7 bases. The CDR3 totals 15 residues. With V trimmed by 5 bases and J by 5 bases, 6 bases remained unmatched. Per the germline V gene, CDR1 is MNHEY and CDR2 is SVGAGI.